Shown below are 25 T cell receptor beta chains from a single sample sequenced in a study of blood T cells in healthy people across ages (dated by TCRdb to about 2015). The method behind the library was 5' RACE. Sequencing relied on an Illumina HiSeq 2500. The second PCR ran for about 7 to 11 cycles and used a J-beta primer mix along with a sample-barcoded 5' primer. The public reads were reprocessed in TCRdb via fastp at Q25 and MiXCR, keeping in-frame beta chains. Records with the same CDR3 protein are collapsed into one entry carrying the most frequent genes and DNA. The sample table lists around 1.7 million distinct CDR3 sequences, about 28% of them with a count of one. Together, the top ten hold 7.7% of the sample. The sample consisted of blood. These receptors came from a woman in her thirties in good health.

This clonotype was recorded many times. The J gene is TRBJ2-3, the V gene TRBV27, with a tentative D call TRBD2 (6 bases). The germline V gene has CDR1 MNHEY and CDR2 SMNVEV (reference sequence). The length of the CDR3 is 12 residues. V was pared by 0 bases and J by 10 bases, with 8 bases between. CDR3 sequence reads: CASSLSGTPQYF. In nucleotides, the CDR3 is TGTGCCAGCAGTTTATCGGGGACTCCGCAGTATTTT.

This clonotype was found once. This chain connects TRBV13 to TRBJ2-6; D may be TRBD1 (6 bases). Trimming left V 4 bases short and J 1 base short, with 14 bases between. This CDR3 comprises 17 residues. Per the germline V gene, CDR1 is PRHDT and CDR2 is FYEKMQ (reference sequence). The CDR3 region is CASSYYRASSGANVLTF. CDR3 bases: TGTGCCAGCAGCTACTACAGGGCTTCGTCTGGGGCCAACGTCCTGACTTTC.

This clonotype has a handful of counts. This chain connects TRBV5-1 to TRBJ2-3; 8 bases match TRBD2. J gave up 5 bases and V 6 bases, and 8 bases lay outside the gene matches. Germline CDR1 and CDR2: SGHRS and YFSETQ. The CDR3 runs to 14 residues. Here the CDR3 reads CASTTAGAEDTQYF. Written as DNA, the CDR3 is TGCGCCAGCACCACAGCGGGGGCGGAAGATACGCAGTATTTT.

The CDR3 here is CATSPGQGSYEQYF. For the CDR3, the DNA is TGTGCCACCTCTCCCGGACAGGGTTCCTACGAGCAGTACTTC. The rearrangement uses TRBV27 and TRBJ2-7; 8 nucleotides match TRBD1. Germline values: CDR1 MNHEY, CDR2 SMNVEV (reference sequence). This CDR3 comprises 14 residues. V lost 10 bases and J lost 1; bases outside the gene matches: 9.

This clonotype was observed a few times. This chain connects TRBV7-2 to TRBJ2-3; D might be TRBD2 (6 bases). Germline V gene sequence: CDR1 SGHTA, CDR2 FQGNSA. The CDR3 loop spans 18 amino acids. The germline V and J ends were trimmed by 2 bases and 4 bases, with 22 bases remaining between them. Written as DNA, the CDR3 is TGTGCCAGCAGCTTATCCAACCGGGACTCACCTGCTGCAGATACGCAGTATTTT. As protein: CASSLSNRDSPAADTQYF.

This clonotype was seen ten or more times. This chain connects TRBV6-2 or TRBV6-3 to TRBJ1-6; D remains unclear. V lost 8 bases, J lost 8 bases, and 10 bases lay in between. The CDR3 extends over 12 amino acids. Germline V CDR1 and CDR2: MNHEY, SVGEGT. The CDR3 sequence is CASAPAYSPLHF. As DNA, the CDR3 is TGTGCCAGCGCGCCGGCATATTCACCCCTCCACTTT.

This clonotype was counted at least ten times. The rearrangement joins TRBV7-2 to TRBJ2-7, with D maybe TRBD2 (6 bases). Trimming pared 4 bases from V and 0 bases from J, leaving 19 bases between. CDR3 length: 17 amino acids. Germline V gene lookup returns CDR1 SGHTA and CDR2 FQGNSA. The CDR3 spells CASSSDKGLMYSYEQYF. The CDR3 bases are TGTGCCAGCAGCTCCGACAAGGGACTTATGTACTCCTACGAGCAGTACTTC.

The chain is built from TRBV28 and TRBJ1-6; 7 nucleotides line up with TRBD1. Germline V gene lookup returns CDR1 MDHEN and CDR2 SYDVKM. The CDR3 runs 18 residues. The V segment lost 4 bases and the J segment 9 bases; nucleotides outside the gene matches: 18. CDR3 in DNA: TGTGCCAGCAGTTCACCTTCGGCAGGGGGTACTGGAGGTTCACCCCTCCACTTT. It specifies CASSSPSAGGTGGSPLHF.

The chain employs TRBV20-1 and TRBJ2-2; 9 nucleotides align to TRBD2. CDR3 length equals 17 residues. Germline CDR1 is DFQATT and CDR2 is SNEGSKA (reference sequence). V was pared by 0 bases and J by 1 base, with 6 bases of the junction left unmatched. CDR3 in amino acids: CSARDTAGGGNTGELFF. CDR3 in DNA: TGCAGTGCTAGAGATACAGCGGGGGGCGGGAACACCGGGGAGCTGTTTTTT.

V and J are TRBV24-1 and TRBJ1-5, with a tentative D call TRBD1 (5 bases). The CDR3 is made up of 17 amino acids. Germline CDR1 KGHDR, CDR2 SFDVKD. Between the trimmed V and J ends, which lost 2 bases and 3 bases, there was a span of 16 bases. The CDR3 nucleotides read TGTGCCACCAGTGATTCCCCGGGGCGAGGATACAATCAGCCCCAGCATTTT. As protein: CATSDSPGRGYNQPQHF.

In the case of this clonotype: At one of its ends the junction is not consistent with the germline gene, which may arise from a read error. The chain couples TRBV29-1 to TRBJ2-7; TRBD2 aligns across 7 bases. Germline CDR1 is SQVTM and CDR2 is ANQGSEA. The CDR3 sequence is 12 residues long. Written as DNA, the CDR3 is TGTAGCACAGCGGGGAGCTCCTACGAGCAGAACTTC. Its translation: CSTAGSSYEQNF.

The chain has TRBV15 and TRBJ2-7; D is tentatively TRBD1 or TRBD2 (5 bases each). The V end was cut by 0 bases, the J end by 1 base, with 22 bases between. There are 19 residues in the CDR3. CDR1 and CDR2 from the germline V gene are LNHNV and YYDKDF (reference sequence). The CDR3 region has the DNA TGTGCCACCAGCAGAGATATATCGGGACCCGCAGCACTTTCCTACGAGCAGTACTTC. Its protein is CATSRDISGPAALSYEQYF.

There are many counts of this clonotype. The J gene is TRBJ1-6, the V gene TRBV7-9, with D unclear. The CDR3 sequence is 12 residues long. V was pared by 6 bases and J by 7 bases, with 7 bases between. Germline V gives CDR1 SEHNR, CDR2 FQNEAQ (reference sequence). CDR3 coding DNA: TGTGCCAGCAGAACAGAGAATTCACCCCTCCACTTT. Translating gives CASRTENSPLHF.

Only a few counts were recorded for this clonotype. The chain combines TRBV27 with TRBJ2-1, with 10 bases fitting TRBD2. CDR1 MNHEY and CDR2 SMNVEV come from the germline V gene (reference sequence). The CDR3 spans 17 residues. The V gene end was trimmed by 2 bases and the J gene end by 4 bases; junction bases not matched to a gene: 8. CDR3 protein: CASSLIMASGGYNEQFF. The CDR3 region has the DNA TGTGCCAGCAGTTTAATAATGGCTAGCGGGGGTTACAATGAGCAGTTCTTC.

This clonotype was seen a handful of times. CDR3 coding DNA: TGTGCCAGCAGTCGGGAACTAGCGGGCGACACAGATACGCAGTATTTT. Translated, it gives CASSRELAGDTDTQYF. The genes are TRBV12-3 or TRBV12-4 and TRBJ2-3; 9 bases are shared with TRBD2. The CDR3 totals 16 residues. Unmatched junction bases numbered 8, after V lost 5 bases and J lost 2 bases.

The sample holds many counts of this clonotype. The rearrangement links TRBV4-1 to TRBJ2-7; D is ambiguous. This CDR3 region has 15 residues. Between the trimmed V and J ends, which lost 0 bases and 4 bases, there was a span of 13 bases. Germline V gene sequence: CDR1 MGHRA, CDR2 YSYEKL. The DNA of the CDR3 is TGCGCCAGCAGCCAAGAAGGCAGCTCGCGGTACGAGCAGTACTTC. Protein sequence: CASSQEGSSRYEQYF.

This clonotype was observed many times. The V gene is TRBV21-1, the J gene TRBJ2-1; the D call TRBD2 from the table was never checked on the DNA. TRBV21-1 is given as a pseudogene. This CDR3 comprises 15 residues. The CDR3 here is CASSDGLSSYNEQFF. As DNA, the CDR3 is TGTGCCAGCAGCGACGGACTAAGCTCCTACAATGAGCAGTTCTTC.

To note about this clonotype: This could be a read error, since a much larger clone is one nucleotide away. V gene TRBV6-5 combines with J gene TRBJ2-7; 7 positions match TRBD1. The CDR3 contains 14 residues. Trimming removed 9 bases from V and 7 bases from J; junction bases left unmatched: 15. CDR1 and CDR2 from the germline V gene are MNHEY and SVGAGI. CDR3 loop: CASTTGTANNEQYF. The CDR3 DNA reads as TGTGCCAGTACAACCGGGACAGCAAACAATGAGCAGTACTTC.

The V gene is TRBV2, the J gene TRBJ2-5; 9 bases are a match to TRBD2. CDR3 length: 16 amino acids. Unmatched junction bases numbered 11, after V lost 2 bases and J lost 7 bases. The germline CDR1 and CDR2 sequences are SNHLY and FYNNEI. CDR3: CASSEWVNSGGGTQYF. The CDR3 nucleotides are TGTGCCAGCAGTGAATGGGTTAATAGCGGGGGTGGGACCCAGTACTTC.

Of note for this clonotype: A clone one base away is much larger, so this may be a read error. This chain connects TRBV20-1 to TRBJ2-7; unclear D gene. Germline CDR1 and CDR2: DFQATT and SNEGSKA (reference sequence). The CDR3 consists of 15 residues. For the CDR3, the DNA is TGCAGTGCTTCCCCCGTTGAGTCAGGCTCCCACGAGCAGTACTTC. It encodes CSASPVESGSHEQYF.

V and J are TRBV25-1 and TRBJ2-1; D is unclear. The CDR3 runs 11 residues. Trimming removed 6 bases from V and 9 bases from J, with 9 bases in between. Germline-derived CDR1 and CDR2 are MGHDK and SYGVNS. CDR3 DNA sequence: TGTGCCAGCAGAGGGTTTTTTGAGCAGTTCTTC. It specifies CASRGFFEQFF.

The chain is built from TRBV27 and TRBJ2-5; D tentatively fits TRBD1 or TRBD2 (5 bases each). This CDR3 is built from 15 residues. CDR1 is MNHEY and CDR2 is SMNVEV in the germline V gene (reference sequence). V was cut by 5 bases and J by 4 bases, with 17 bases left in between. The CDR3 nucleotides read TGTGCCAGCAGTGCGAGGGGCGGAGCCCCAGAGACCCAGTACTTC. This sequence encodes CASSARGGAPETQYF.

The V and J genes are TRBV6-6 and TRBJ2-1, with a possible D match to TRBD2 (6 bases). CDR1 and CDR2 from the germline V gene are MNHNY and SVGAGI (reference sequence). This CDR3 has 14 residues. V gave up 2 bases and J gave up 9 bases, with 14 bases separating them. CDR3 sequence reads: CASSYGSGVTEQFF. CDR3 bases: TGTGCCAGCAGTTACGGGTCGGGAGTTACTGAGCAGTTCTTC.

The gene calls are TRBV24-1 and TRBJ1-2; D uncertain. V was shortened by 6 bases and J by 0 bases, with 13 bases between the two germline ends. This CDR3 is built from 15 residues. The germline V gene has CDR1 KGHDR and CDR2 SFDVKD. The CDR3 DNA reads TGTGCCACCAGTCCCGCGGGAACCCCTAACTATGGCTACACCTTC. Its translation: CATSPAGTPNYGYTF.

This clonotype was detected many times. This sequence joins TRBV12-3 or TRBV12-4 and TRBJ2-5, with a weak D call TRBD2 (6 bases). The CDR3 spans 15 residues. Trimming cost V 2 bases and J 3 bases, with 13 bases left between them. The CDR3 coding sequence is TGTGCCAGCAGTTTACTAGCGTTCAACGAAGAGACCCAGTACTTC. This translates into CASSLLAFNEETQYF.